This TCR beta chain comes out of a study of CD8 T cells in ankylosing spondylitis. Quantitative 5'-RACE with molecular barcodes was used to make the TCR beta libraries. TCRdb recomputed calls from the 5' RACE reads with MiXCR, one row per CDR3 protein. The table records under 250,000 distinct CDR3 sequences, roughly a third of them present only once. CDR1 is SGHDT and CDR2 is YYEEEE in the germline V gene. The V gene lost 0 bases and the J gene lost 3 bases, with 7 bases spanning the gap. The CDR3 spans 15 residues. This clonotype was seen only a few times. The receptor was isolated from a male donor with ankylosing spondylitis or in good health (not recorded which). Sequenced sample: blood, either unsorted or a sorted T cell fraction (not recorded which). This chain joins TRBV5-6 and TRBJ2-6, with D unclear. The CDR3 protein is CASSLGPGGANVLTF. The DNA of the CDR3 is TGTGCCAGCAGCTTGGGTCCAGGTGGGGCCAACGTCCTGACTTTC.